This TCR beta chain emerged from a study of tumor-infiltrating lymphocytes in localized non-small cell lung cancer. Regarding the study as a whole: Available tissue quantity limited TCR sequencing to a patient subset.

CDR1 is MNHNY and CDR2 is SVGAGI in the germline V gene (reference sequence). The CDR3 covers 13 residues. V was pared by 8 bases and J by 0 bases, with 11 bases between. Only in-frame clones appear in the TCRdb table, and some are missing; sequencing was by immunoSEQ multiplex PCR. Of several thousand clones listed, 60% to 80% are singletons. In regard to this clone: The antigen is not known.

The V gene is TRBV6-6, the J gene TRBJ2-7; D gene uncertain. This sequence was found in a human donor with non-small cell lung cancer. Sequenced sample: uninvolved lung tissue not adjacent to the tumor. The CDR3 bases are TGTGCCAGCGTCTCGCCAGCCTCCTACGAGCAGTACTTC. Protein product: CASVSPASYEQYF.